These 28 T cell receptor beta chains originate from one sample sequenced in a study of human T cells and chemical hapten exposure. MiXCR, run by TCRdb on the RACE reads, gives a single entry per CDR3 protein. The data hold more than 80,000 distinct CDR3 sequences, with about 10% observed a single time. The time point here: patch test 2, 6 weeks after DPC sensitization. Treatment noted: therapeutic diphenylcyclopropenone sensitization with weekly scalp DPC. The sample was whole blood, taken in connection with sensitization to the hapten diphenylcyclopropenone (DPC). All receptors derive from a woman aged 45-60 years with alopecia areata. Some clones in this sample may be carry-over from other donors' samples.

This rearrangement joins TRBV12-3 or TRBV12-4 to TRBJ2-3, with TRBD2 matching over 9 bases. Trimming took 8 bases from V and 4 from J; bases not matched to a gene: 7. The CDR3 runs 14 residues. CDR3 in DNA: TGTGCCAGCGGAACAGCGGGAGGAGCAGATACGCAGTATTTT. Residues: CASGTAGGADTQYF.

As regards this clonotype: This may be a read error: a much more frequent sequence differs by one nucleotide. This CDR3 is CASSLKGTGTQYF. CDR3 nucleotide sequence: TGTGCCAGCAGCTTAAAGGGCACAGGTACGCAGTATTTT. This chain links TRBV7-6 with TRBJ2-3, with a tentative D call TRBD1 (5 bases). The CDR3 length is 13 residues. Per the germline V gene, CDR1 is SGHVS and CDR2 is FNYEAQ.

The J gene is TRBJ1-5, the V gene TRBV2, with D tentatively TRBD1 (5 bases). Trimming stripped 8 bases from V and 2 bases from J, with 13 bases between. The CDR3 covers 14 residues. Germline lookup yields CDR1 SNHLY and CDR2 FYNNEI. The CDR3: CASRTGGGNQPQHF. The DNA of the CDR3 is TGTGCCAGCCGAACCGGGGGAGGCAATCAGCCCCAGCATTTT.

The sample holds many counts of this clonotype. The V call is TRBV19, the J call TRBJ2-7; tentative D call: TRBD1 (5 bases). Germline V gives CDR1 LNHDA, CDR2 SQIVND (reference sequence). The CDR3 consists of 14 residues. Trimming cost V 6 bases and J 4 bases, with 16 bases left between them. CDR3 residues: CASSEWGVGYEQYF. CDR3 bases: TGTGCCAGTAGCGAATGGGGCGTAGGTTACGAGCAGTACTTC.

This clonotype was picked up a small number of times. The DNA of the CDR3 is TGCAGCGTCGGTCCTGGGCTCTACGAGCAGTACTTC. Translation gives CSVGPGLYEQYF. The chain couples TRBV29-1 to TRBJ2-7; no clear D gene. Germline V gene data show CDR1 as SQVTM and CDR2 as ANQGSEA. V was cut by 6 bases and J by 3 bases, with 12 bases left in between. CDR3 size: 12 residues.

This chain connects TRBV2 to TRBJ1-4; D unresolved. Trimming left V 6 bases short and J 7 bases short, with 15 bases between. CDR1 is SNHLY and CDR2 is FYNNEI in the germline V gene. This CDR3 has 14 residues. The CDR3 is CASRTDVEIEKLFF. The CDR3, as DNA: TGTGCCAGCAGGACGGACGTAGAGATTGAAAAACTGTTTTTT. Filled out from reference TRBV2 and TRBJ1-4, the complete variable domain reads EPEVTQTPSHQVTQMGQEVILRCVPISNHLYFYWYRQILGQKVEFLVSFYNNEISEKSEIFDDQFSVERPDGSNFTLKIRSTKLEDSAMYFCASRTDVEIEKLFFGSGTQLSVL.

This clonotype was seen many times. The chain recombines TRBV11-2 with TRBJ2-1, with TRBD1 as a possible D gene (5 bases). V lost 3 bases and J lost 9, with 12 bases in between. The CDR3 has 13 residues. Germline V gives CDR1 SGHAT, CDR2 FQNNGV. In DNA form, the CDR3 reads TGTGCCAGCAGCTTTAATTATCAGGGTGAGCAGTTCTTC. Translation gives CASSFNYQGEQFF.

The CDR3 coding sequence is TGTGCCAGCAGTGAAGTTACTAGGGGCACCGGGGAGCTGTTTTTT. Translating it yields CASSEVTRGTGELFF. V usage is TRBV2 and J usage is TRBJ2-2; possibly TRBD1 or TRBD2 for D (5 bases each). This CDR3 is built from 15 residues. Between the trimmed V and J ends, which lost 1 base and 4 bases, there was a span of 10 bases. Germline CDR1 SNHLY, CDR2 FYNNEI.

CDR3 residues: CSYDPGTGGEQFF. The DNA for the CDR3 is TGCAGCTACGACCCCGGGACAGGGGGTGAGCAGTTCTTC. V and J are TRBV29-1 and TRBJ2-1; 11 bases map to TRBD1. Germline loops: CDR1 SQVTM, CDR2 ANQGSEA. With V trimmed by 8 bases and J by 9 bases, 9 bases remained unmatched. The CDR3 covers 13 residues.

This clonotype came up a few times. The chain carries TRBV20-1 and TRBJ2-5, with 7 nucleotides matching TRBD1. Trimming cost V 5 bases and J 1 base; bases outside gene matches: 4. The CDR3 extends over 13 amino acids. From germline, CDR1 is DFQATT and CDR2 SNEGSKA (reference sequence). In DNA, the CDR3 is TGCAGTGCTCTAAACAGGGGCCAAGAGACCCAGTACTTC. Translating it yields CSALNRGQETQYF.

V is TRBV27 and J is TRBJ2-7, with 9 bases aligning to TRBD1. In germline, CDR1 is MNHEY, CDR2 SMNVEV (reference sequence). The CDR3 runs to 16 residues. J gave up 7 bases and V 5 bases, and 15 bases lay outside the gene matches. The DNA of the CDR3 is TGTGCCAGCAGTCCAACCCCCTCACAGGGGGCGCGGGAGCAGTACTTC. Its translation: CASSPTPSQGAREQYF.

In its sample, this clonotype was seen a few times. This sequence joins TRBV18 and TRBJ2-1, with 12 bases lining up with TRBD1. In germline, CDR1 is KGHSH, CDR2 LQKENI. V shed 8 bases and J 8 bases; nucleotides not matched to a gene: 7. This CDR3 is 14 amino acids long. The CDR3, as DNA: TGTGCCAGCAGCCCGGGACAGGGGGCGGATGAGCAGTTCTTC. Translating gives CASSPGQGADEQFF.

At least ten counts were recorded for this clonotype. In DNA, the CDR3 is TGTGCCAGCTCACCCTGGGCAGGAGAGCTTACTGAAGCTTTCTTT. Protein sequence: CASSPWAGELTEAFF. This chain connects TRBV18 to TRBJ1-1; D gene uncertain. Germline V gives CDR1 KGHSH, CDR2 LQKENI. The ends were cut back, 3 bases at V and 5 bases at J, with 16 bases in the middle. This CDR3 comprises 15 residues.

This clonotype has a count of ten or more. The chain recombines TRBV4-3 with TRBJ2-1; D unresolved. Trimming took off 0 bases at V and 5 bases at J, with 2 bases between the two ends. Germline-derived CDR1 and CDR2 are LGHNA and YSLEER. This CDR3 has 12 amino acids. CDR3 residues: CASSQDHNEQFF. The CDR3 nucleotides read TGCGCCAGCAGCCAAGATCACAATGAGCAGTTCTTC.

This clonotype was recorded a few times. This chain's CDR3 is CASSLIGGQYEQYF. The CDR3 nucleotides read TGTGCCAGCAGTTTAATCGGGGGGCAGTACGAGCAGTACTTC. The V call is TRBV28, the J call TRBJ2-7; D possibly corresponds to TRBD2 (7 bases). Deletions cut 2 bases from V and 4 bases from J, with 12 bases between. CDR3 length: 14 amino acids. CDR1 MDHEN and CDR2 SYDVKM come from the germline V gene. The entire variable domain, with the rest obtained from reference TRBV28 and TRBJ2-7, is as follows: DVKVTQSSRYLVKRTGEKVFLECVQDMDHENMFWYRQDPGLGLRLIYFSYDVKMKEKGDIPEGYSVSREKKERFSLILESASTNQTSMYLCASSLIGGQYEQYFGPGTRLTVT.

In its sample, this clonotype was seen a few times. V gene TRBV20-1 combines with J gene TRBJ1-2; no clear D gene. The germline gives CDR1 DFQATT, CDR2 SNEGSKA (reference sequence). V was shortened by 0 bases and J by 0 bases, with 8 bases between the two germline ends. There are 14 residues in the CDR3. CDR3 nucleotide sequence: TGCAGTGCTAGAGAAACAGCGTCTAACTATGGCTACACCTTC. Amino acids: CSARETASNYGYTF.

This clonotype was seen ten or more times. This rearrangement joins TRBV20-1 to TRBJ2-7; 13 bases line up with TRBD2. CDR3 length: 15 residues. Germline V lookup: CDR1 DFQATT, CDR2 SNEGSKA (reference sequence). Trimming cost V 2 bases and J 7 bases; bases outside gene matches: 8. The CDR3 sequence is CSARRTSGGLLEQYF. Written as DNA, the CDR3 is TGCAGTGCTAGACGGACTAGCGGGGGCCTTCTGGAGCAGTACTTC.

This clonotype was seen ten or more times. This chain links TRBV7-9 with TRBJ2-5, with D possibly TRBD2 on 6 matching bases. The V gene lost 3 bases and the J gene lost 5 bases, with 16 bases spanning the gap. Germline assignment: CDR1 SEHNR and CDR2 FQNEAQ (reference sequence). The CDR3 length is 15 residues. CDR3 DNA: TGTGCCAGCAGCTTCCCCCGTTTGGGGGGTGAGACCCAGTACTTC. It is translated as CASSFPRLGGETQYF. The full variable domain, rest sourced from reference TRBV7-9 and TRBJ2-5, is DTGVSQNPRHKITKRGQNVTFRCDPISEHNRLYWYRQTLGQGPEFLTYFQNEAQLEKSRLLSDRFSAERPKGSFSTLEIQRTEQGDSAMYLCASSFPRLGGETQYFGPGTRLLVL.

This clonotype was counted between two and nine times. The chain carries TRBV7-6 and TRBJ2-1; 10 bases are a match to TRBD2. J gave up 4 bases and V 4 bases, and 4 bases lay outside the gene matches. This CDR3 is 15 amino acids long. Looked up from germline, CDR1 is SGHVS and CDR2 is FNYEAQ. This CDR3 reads CASSSLAGAYNEQFF. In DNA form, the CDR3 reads TGTGCCAGCAGCTCCCTAGCGGGAGCTTACAATGAGCAGTTCTTC.

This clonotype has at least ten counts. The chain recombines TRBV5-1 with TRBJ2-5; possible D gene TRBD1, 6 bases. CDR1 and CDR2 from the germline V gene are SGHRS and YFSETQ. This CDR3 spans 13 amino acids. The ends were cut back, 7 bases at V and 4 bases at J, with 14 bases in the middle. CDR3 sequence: CASHLMGAETQYF. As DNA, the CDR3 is TGCGCCAGCCACCTGATGGGGGCAGAGACCCAGTACTTC.

CDR3 residues: CASSEVGATDTQYF. The DNA for the CDR3 is TGTGCCAGCAGTGAGGTGGGGGCCACAGATACGCAGTATTTT. V usage is TRBV25-1 and J usage is TRBJ2-3, with TRBD1 as a possible D gene (6 bases). CDR1 is MGHDK and CDR2 is SYGVNS in the germline V gene. CDR3 length equals 14 residues. V dropped 3 bases and J dropped 2 bases, with 9 bases sitting between them. The whole variable domain, remainder taken from reference TRBV25-1 and TRBJ2-3, is EADIYQTPRYLVIGTGKKITLECSQTMGHDKMYWYQQDPGMELHLIHYSYGVNSTEKGDLSSESTVSRIRTEHFPLTLESARPSHTSQYLCASSEVGATDTQYFGPGTRLTVL.

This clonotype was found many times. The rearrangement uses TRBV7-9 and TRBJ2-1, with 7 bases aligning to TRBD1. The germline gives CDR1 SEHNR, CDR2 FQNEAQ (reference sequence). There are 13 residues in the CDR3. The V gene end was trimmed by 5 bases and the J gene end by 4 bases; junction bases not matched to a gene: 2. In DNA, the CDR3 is TGTGCCAGCAGCAGGGGACAGTACAATGAGCAGTTCTTC. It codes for CASSRGQYNEQFF. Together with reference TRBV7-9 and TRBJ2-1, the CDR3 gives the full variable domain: DTGVSQNPRHKITKRGQNVTFRCDPISEHNRLYWYRQTLGQGPEFLTYFQNEAQLEKSRLLSDRFSAERPKGSFSTLEIQRTEQGDSAMYLCASSRGQYNEQFFGPGTRLTVL.

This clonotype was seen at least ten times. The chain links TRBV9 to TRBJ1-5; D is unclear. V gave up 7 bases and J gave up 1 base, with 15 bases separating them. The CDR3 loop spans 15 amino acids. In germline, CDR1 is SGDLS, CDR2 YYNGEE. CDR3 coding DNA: TGTGCCAGCGGCGCGGGTCCGATGAGCAATCAGCCCCAGCATTTT. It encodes CASGAGPMSNQPQHF.

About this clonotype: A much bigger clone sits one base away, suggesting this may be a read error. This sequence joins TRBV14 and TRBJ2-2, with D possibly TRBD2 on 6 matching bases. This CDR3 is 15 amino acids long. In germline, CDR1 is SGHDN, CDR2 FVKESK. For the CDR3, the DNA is TGTGCCAGCAGCCTAAGGGCGGCCAATTGGGGGGAGCTGTATTTT. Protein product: CASSLRAANWGELYF.

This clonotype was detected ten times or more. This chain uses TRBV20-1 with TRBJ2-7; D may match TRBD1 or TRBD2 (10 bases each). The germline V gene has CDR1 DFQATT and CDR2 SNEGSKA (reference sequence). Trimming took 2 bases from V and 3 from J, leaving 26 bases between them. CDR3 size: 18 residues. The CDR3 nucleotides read TGCAGTGCTAGAAGCAGGGACAGGGGTCTAGCGGGAGTCTACGAGCAGTACTTC. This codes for CSARSRDRGLAGVYEQYF.

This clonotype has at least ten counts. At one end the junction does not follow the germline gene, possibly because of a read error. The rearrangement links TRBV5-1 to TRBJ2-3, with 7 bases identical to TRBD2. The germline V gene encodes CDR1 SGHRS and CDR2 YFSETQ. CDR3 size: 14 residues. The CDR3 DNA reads TGTGCCAGCAGCTTGGGGGGGAGCACAGATACGCAGTATTTT. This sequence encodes CASSLGGSTDTQYF.

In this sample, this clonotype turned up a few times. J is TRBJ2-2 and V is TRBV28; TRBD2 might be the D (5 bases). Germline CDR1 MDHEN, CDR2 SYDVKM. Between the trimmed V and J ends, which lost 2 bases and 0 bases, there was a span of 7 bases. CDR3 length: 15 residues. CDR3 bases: TGTGCCAGCAGTTTACGGGATACGAACACCGGGGAGCTGTTTTTT. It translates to CASSLRDTNTGELFF.

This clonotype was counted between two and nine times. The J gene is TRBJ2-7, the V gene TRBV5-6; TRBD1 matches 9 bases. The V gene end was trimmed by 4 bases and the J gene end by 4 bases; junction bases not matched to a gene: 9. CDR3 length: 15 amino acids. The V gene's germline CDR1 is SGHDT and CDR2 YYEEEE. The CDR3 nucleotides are TGTGCCAGCAGCCCGGCCCCGACAGGGGGTTACGAGCAGTACTTC. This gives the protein CASSPAPTGGYEQYF.